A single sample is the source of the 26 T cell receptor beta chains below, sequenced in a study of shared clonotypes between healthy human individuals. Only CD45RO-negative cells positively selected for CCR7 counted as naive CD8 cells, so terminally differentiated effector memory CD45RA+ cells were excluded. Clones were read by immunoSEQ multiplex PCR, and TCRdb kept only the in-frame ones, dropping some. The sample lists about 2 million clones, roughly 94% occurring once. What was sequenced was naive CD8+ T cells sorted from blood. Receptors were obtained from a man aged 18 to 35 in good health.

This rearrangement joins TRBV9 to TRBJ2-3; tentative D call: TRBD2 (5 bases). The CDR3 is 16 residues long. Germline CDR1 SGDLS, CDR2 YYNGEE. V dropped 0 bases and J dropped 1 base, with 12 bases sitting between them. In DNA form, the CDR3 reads TGTGCCAGCAGCGTAGACGGGGATTGGGGCACAGATACGCAGTATTTT. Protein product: CASSVDGDWGTDTQYF.

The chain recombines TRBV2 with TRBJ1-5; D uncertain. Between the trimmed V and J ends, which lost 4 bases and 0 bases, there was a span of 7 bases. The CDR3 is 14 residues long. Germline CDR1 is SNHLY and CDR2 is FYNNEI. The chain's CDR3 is CASSVEGSNQPQHF. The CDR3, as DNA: TGTGCCAGCAGTGTAGAGGGTAGCAATCAGCCCCAGCATTTT.

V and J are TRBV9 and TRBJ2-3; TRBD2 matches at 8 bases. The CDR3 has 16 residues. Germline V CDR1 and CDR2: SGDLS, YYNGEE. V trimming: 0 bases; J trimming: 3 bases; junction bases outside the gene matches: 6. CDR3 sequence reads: CASSVDGGGTTDTQYF. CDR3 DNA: TGTGCCAGCAGCGTAGATGGCGGGGGGACTACAGATACGCAGTATTTT.

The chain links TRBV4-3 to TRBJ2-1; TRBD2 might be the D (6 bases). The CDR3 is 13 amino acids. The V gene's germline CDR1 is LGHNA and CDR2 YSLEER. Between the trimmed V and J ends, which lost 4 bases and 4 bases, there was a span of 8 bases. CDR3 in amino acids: CASSLGGYNEQFF. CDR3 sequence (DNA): TGCGCCAGCAGCCTCGGAGGGTACAATGAGCAGTTCTTC.

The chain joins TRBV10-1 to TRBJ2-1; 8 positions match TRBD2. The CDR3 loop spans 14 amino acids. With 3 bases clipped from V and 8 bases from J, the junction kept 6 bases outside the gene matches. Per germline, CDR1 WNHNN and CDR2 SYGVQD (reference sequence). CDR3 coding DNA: TGCGCCAGCAGTGAAGCGGGGGAAAAGGATGAGCAGTTCTTC. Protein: CASSEAGEKDEQFF.

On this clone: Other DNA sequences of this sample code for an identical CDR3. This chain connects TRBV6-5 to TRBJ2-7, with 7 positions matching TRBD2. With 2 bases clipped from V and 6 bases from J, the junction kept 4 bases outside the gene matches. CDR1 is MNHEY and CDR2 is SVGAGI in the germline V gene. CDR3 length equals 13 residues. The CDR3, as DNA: TGTGCCAGCAGTTACGTGGGGGGGGGCGAGCAGTACTTC. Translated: CASSYVGGGEQYF.

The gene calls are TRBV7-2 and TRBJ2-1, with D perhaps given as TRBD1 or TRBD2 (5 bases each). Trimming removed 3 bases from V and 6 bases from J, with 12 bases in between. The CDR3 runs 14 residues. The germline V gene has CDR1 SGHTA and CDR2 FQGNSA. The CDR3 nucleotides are TGTGCCAGCAGCTTCAGCGGACAACTCAATGAGCAGTTCTTC. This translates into CASSFSGQLNEQFF.

This CDR3 reads CAISDPQGNEQFF. CDR3 sequence (DNA): TGTGCCATCAGTGATCCACAGGGAAATGAGCAGTTCTTC. V usage is TRBV10-3 and J usage is TRBJ2-1; a weak D match, TRBD1 (6 bases). CDR3 length equals 13 residues. Germline loops: CDR1 ENHRY, CDR2 SYGVKD. Trimming removed 3 bases at V and 7 bases at J, with 10 bases between.

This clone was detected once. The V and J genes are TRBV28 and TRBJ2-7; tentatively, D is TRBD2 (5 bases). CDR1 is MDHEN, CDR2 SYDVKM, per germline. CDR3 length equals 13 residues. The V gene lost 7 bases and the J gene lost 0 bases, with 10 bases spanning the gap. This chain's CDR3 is CASTPGYSYEQYF. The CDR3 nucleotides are TGTGCCAGCACCCCGGGGTACTCCTACGAGCAGTACTTC.

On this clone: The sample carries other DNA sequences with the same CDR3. DNA of the CDR3: TGTGCCAGCAGTCGCTGGGACAGGTCCTACGAGCAGTACTTC. This translates into CASSRWDRSYEQYF. This chain joins TRBV27 and TRBJ2-7; 8 bases fit TRBD1. Per germline, CDR1 MNHEY and CDR2 SMNVEV (reference sequence). CDR3 size: 14 residues. V lost 5 bases, J lost 1 base, and 4 bases stayed unmatched.

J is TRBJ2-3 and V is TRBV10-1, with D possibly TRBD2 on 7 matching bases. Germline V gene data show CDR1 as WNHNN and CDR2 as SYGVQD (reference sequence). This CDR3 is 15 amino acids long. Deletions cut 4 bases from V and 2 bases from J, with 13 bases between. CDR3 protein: CASSASRGLTDTQYF. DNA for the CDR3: TGCGCCAGCAGTGCCTCGCGGGGGCTCACAGATACGCAGTATTTT.

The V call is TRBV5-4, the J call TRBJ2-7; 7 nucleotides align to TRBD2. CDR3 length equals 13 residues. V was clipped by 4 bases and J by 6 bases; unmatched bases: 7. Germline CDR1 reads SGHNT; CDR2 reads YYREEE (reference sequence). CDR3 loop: CASSRESSGEQYF. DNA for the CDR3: TGTGCCAGCAGCCGTGAGTCTAGCGGCGAGCAGTACTTC.

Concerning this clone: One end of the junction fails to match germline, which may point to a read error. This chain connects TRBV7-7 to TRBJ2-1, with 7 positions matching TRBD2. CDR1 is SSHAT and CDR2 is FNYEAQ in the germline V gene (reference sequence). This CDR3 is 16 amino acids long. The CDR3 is CASSLVPGGSYNEQFF. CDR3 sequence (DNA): TGTGCTAGCAGCTTAGTTCCGGGAGGATCCTACAATGAGCAGTTCTTC.

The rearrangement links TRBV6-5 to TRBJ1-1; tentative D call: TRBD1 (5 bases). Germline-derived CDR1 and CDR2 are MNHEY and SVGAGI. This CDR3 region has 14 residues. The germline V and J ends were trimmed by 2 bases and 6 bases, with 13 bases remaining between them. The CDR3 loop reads CASSYTPVGAEAFF. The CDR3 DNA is TGTGCCAGCAGTTACACCCCCGTGGGGGCTGAAGCTTTCTTT.

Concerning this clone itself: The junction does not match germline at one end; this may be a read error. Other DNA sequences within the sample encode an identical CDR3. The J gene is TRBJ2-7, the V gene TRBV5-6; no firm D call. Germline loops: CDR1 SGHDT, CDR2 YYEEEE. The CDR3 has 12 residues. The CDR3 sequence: CASSLTDYEQYF. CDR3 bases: TGTGCCAGCAGCTTGACAGATTACGAGCAATACTTC.

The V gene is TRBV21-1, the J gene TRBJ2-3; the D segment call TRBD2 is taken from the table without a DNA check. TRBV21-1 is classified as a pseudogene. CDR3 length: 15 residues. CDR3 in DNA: TGTGCCAGCGAGAGTCGGGAGCTCGGCACAGATACGCAGTATTTT. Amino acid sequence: CASESRELGTDTQYF.

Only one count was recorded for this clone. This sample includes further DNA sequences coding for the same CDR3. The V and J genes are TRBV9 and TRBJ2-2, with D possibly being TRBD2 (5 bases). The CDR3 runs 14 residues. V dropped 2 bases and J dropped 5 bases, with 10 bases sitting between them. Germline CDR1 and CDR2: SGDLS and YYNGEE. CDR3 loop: CASSVGGGTGELFF. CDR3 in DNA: TGTGCCAGCAGCGTCGGAGGTGGGACCGGGGAGCTGTTTTTT.

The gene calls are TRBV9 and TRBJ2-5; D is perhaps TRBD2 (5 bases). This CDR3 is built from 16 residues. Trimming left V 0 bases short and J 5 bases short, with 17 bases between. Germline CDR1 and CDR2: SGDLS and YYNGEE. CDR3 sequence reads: CASSVDPGWEEETQYF. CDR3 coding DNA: TGTGCCAGCAGCGTAGATCCGGGGTGGGAAGAGGAGACCCAGTACTTC.

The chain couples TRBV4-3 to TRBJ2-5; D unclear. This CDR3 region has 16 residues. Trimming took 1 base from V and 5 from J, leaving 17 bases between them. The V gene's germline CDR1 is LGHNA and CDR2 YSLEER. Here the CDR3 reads CASSQGVEALGETQYF. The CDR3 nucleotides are TGCGCCAGCAGCCAAGGTGTCGAAGCGCTGGGGGAGACCCAGTACTTC.

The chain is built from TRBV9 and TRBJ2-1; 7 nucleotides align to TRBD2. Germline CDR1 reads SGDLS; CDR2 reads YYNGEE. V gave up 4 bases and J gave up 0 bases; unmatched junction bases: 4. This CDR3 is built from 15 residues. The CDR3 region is CASSLLAASYNEQFF. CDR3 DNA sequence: TGTGCCAGCAGCCTGCTAGCGGCCTCCTACAATGAGCAGTTCTTC.

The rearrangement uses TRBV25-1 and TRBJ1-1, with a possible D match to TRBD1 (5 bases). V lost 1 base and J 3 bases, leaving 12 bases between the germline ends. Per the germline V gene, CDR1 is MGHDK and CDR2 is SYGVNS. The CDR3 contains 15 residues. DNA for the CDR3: TGTGCCAGCAGTGAATCTGGGCTGGGGGACACTGAAGCTTTCTTT. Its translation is CASSESGLGDTEAFF.

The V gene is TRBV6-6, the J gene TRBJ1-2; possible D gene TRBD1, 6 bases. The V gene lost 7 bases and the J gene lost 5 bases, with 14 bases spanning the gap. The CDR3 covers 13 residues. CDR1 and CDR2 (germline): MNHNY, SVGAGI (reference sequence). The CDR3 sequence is CASIAGEGYGYTF. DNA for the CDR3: TGTGCCAGCATTGCAGGGGAGGGGTATGGCTACACCTTC.

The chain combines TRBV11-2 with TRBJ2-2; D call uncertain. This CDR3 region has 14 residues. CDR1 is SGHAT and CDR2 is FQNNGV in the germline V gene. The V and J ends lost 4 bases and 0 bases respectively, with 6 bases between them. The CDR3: CASSYDTNTGELFF. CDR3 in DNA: TGTGCCAGCAGCTACGACACGAACACCGGGGAGCTGTTTTTT.

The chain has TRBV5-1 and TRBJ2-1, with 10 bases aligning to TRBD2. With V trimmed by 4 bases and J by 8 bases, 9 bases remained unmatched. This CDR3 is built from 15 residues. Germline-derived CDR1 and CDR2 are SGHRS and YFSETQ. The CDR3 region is CASSDFSGGKDEQFF. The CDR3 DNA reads TGCGCCAGCAGCGACTTTAGCGGGGGGAAGGATGAGCAGTTCTTC.

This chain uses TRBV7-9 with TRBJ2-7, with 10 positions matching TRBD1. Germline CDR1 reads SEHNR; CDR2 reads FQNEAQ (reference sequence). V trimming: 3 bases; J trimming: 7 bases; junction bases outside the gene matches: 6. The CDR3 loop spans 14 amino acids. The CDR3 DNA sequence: TGTGCCAGCAGCTTGGGGACAGGGGAATGGGAGCAGTACTTC. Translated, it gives CASSLGTGEWEQYF.

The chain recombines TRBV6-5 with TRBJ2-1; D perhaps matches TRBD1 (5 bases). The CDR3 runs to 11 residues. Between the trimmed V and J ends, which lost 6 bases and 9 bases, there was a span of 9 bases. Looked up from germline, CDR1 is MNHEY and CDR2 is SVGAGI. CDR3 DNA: TGTGCCAGCAGCCATGGGGCTGAGCAGTTCTTC. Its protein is CASSHGAEQFF.